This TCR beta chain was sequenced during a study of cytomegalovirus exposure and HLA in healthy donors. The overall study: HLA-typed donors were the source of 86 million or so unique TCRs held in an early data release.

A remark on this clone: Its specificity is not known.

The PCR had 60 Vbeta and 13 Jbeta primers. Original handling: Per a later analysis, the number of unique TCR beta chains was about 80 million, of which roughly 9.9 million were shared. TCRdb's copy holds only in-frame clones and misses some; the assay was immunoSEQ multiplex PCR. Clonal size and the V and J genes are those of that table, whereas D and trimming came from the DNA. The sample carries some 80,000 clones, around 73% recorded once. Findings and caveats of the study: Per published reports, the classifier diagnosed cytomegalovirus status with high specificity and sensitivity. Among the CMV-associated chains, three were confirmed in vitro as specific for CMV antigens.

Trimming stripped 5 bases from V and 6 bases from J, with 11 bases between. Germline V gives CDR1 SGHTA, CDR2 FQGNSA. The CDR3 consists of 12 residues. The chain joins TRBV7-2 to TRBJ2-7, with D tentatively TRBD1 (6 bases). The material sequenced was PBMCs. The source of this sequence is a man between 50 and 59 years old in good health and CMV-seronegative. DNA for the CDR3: TGTGCCAGCAGCCCTGTCAGGGGCGAGCAGTACTTC. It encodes CASSPVRGEQYF.